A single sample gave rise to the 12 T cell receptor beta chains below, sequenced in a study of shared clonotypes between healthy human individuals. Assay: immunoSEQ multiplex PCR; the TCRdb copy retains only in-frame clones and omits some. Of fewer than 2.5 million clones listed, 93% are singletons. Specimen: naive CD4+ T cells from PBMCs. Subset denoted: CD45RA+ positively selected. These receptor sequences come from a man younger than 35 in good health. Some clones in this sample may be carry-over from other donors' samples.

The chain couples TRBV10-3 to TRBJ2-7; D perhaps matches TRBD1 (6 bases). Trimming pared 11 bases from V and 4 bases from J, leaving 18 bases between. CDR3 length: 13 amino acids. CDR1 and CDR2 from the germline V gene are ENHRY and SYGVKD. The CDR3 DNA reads TGTGCCGGCCGGGACACCGGAATGTACGAGCAGTACTTC. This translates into CAGRDTGMYEQYF.

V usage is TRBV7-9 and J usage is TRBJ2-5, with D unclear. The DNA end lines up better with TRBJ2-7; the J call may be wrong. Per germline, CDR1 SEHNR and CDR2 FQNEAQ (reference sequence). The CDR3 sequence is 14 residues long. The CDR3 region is CASSFGGSSYEQYF. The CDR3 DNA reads TGTGCCAGCAGCTTCGGCGGCAGCTCCTACGAGCAGTACTTC.

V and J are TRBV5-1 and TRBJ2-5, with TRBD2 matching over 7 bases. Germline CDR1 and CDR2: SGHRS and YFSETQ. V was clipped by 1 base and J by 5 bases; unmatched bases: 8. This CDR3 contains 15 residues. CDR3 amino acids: CASSLFPSGMETQYF. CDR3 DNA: TGCGCCAGCAGCTTGTTTCCTAGCGGTATGGAGACCCAGTACTTC.

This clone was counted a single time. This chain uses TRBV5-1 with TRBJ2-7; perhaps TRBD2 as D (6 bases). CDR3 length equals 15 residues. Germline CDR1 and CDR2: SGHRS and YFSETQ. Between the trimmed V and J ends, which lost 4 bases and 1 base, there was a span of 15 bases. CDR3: CASSRGTDGSYEQYF. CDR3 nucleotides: TGCGCCAGCAGCCGCGGGACCGACGGATCCTACGAGCAGTACTTC.

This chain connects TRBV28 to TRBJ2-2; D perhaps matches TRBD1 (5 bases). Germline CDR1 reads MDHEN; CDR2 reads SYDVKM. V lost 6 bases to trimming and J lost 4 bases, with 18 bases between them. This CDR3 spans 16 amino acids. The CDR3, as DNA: TGTGCCAGCAGCCCCCAGTCTCCAGGGTCCACCGGGGAGCTGTTTTTT. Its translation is CASSPQSPGSTGELFF.

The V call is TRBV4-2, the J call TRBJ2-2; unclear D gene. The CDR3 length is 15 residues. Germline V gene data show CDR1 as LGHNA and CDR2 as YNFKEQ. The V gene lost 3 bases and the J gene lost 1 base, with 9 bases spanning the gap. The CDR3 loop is CASSQPPGNTGELFF. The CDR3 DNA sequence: TGTGCCAGCAGCCAGCCTCCGGGGAACACCGGGGAGCTGTTTTTT.

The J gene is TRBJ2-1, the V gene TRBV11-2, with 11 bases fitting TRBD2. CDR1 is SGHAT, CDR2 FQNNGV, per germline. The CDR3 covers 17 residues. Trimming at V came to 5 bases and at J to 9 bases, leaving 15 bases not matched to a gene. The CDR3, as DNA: TGTGCCAGCAGCCCCCTACTCTTAGCGGGAGGGCTGGGTGAGCAGTTCTTC. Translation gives CASSPLLLAGGLGEQFF.

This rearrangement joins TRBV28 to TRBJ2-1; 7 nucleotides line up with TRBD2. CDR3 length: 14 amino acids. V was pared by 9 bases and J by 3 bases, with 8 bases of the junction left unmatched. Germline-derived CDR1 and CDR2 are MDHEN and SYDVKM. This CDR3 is CASVGGNYYNEQFF. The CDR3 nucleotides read TGTGCCAGTGTGGGAGGGAACTACTACAATGAGCAGTTCTTC.

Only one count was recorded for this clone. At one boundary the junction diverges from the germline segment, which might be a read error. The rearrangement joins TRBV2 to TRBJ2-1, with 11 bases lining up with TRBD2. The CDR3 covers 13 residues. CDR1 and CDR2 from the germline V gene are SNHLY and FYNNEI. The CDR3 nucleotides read TGTGCCAGCAGTATAGCGGGAGGGCCCTCGTCGGTCTTC. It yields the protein CASSIAGGPSSVF.

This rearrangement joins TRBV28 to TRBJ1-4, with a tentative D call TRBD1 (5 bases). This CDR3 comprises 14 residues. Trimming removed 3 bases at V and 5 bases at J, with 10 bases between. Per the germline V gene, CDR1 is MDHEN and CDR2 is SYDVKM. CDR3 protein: CASSFRQTNEKLFF. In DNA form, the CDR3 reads TGTGCCAGCAGTTTCAGACAGACGAATGAAAAACTGTTTTTT.

For the CDR3, the DNA is TGTGCCAGCAGTTCTGGACAGGTGAACTATGGCTACACCTTC. It codes for CASSSGQVNYGYTF. V is TRBV28 and J is TRBJ1-2; 7 positions match TRBD1. V lost 4 bases and J lost 2; bases outside the gene matches: 4. The CDR3 covers 14 residues. Germline loops: CDR1 MDHEN, CDR2 SYDVKM.

The CDR3 nucleotides are TGTGCCAGCACCCCCGTAGGCAGGGGTACCCTACATACGCAGTATTTT. Translated, it gives CASTPVGRGTLHTQYF. The gene calls are TRBV6-8 and TRBJ2-3; weak D call: TRBD1 (6 bases). From germline, CDR1 is MNHGY and CDR2 SAAAGT. The V end was cut by 7 bases, the J end by 7 bases, with 24 bases between. The CDR3 consists of 16 residues.